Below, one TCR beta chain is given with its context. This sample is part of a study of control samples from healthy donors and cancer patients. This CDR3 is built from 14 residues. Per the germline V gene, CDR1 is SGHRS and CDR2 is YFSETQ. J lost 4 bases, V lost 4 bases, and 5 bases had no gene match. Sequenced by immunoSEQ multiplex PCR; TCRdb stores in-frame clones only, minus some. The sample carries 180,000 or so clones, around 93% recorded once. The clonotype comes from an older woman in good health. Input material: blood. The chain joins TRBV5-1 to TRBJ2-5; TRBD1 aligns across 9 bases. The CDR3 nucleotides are TGCGCCAGCAGCGGCCTGGGACAGGGAGAGACCCAGTACTTC. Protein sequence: CASSGLGQGETQYF.